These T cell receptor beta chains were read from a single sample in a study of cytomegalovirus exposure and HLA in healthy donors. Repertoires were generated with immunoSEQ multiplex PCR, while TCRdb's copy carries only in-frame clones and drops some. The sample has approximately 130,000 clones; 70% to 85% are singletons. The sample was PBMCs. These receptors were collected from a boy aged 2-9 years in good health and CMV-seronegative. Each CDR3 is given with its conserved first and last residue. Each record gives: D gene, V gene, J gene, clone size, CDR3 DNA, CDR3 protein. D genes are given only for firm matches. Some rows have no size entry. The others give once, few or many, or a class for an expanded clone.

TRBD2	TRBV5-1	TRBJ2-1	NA	TGCGCCAGCAGCTTGGTTCTTGGGCGGGGGAACTCCTACAATGAGCAGTTCTTC	CASSLVLGRGNSYNEQFF
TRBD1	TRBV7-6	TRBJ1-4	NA	TGTGCCAGCAGCCCAGGGTACAGGGGAACTAATGAAAAACTGTTTTTT	CASSPGYRGTNEKLFF
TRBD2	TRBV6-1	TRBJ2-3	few	TGTGCCAGCAGTGTTGTAGCGGGAGCGCCCCGCGGCACAGATACGCAGTATTTT	CASSVVAGAPRGTDTQYF
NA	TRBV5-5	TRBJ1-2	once	TGTGCCAGCAGCTTGGCCGGACAAATGGGAGGCTACACCTTC	CASSLAGQMGGYTF
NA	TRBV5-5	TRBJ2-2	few	TGTGCCAGCAGCGCCTGGGATGGAGCAGGGCTTTTAGCAACCGGGGAGCTGTTTTTT	CASSAWDGAGLLATGELFF
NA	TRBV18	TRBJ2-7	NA	TGTGCCAGCTCACCACAGGACCCCGGGGTCGCCTACGAGCAGTACTTC	CASSPQDPGVAYEQYF
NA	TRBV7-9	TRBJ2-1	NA	TGTGCCAGCAGCTTACTCCTAGCCAGCAATGAGCAGTTCTTC	CASSLLLASNEQFF
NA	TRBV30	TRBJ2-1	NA	TGTGCCTGGACCAGGACAGAGCACAATGAGCAGTTCTTC	CAWTRTEHNEQFF
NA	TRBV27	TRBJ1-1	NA	TGTGCCAGCAGTCCCCCGTTGGAGGGGCTGGGGAACACTGAAGCTTTCTTT	CASSPPLEGLGNTEAFF
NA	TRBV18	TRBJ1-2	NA	TGTGCCAGCTCACCACCGTACAGGTCTCACAATGGCTACACCTTC	CASSPPYRSHNGYTF
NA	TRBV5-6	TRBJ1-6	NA	TGTGCCAGCAGCTTGGATCTCTATAATTCACCCCTCCACTTT	CASSLDLYNSPLHF
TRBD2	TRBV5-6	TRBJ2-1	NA	TGTGCCAGCAGCTCCCCGGGACTAGCGGGTTTCGAGCAGTTCTTC	CASSSPGLAGFEQFF
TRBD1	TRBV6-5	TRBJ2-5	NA	TGTGCCAGCAGTTACTGGGGTGGGACAGGGAAAGAGACCCAGTACTTC	CASSYWGGTGKETQYF
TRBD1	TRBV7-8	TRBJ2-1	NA	TGTGCCAGCAGCTCGCGGGACAGGGGGCCCAATGAGCAGTTCTTC	CASSSRDRGPNEQFF
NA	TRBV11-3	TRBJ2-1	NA	TGTGCCAGCAGCCTCCGAGGGTATGAGCAGTTCTTC	CASSLRGYEQFF
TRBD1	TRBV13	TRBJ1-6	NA	TGTGCCAGCAGCCCCGGACAGGGGAATTCACCCCTCCACTTT	CASSPGQGNSPLHF
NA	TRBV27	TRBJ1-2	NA	TGTGCCAGCAGTTTTTTCGGTACCACCTATGGCTACACCTTC	CASSFFGTTYGYTF
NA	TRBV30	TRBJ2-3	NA	TGTGCCTGGAGAACAGGGACAACAGATACGCAGTATTTT	CAWRTGTTDTQYF
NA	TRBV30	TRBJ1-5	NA	TGTGCCTGGAGTGTAACGAATCGAGGGCAGCCCCAGCATTTT	CAWSVTNRGQPQHF
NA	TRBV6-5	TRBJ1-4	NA	TGTGCCACCCTCCGTGATGAAAAACTGTTTTTT	CATLRDEKLFF
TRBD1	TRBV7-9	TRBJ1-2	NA	TGTGCCAGCAGCTTAGGGACAGGGAGTGGCTACACCTTC	CASSLGTGSGYTF
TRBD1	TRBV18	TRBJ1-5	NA	TGTGCCAGCTCCGGGACAGGCGGGCAGCCCCAGCATTTT	CASSGTGGQPQHF
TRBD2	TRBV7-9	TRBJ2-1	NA	TGTGCCAGCAGCATAAACCCGGGACTAGCGGGCATGCATGAGCAGTTCTTC	CASSINPGLAGMHEQFF
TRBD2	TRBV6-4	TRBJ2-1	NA	TGTGCCAGCAGTGAAACTAGCGGGAGTGGCAATGAGCAGTTCTTC	CASSETSGSGNEQFF
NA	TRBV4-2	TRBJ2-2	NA	TGTGCCAGCAGCCAAGATCACTTTCGGGGTAGCAACACCGGGGAGCTGTTTTTT	CASSQDHFRGSNTGELFF
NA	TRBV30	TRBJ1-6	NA	TGTGCCTGCGCGGGGCAATCGAATTCACCCCTCCACTTT	CACAGQSNSPLHF
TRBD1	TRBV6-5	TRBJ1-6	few	TGTGCCAGCAGTAAACAGGGGGGATCGCCCCTCCACTTT	CASSKQGGSPLHF
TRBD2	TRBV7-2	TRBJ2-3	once	TGTGCCAGCAGCTCCGGGACTAGCGGGGTACTTGATACGCAGTATTTT	CASSSGTSGVLDTQYF
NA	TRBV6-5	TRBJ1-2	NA	TGTGCCAGCAGTCCCGGGACACGAGTTGGCTACACCTTC	CASSPGTRVGYTF
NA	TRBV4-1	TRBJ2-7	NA	TGCGCCAGCAGCCAAGGGGGCAGGGGACCCGAGCAGTACTTC	CASSQGGRGPEQYF
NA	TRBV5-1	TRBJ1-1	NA	TGCGCCAGCAGCTTGACCGGGAACACTGAAGCTTTCTTT	CASSLTGNTEAFF
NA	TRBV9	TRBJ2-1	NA	TGTGCCAGCAGCGGCAGAGAGGGACTCCGCGATACAGAAGAGCAGTTCTTC	CASSGREGLRDTEEQFF
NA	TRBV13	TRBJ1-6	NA	TGTGCCAGCAGCCTTGATCAGGGCAGGAATTCACCCCTCCACTTT	CASSLDQGRNSPLHF
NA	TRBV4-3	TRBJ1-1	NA	TGCGCCAGCAGCCTAAGGACAGTTGGGGACACTGAAGCTTTCTTT	CASSLRTVGDTEAFF
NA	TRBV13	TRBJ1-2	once	TGTGCCAGCAGCCCCTCTCGTTGGACAGAGCCTAACTATGGCTACACCTTC	CASSPSRWTEPNYGYTF
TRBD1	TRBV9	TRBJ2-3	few	TGTGCCAGCAGCTCGATGACAGGGGGGGCTAATACGCAGTATTTT	CASSSMTGGANTQYF
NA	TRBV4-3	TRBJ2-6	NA	TGCGCCAGCAGCCAAGATCAGTCCTCTGGGGCCAACGTCCTGACTTTC	CASSQDQSSGANVLTF
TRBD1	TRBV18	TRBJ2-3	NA	TGTGCCAGCTCATCGGACAGGGGAGATACGCAGTATTTT	CASSSDRGDTQYF
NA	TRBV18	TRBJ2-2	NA	TGTGCCAGCTCACCACCGGCTCTTCGGGATGGCGGGGAGCTGTTTTTT	CASSPPALRDGGELFF
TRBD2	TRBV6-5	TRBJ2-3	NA	TGTGCCAGCGGGTACGGGGCGGGAGGGACAGATACGCAGTATTTT	CASGYGAGGTDTQYF
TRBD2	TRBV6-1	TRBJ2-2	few	TGTGCCAGCAGTGAACTAGCGGGAGTTGGCACCGGGGAGCTGTTTTTT	CASSELAGVGTGELFF
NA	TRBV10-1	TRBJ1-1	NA	TGCGCCAGCAGTGAGGGAAGGAGGACTGAAGCTTTCTTT	CASSEGRRTEAFF
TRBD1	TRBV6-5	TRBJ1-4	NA	TGTGCCAGCAGTTCTTACAGGGGAGTTAATGAAAAACTGTTTTTT	CASSSYRGVNEKLFF
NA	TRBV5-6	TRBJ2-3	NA	TGTGCCAGCAGCGTCCCAAGTATAGGAGGGGATACTAGCACAGATACGCAGTATTTT	CASSVPSIGGDTSTDTQYF
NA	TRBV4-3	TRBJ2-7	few	TGCGCCAGCAGCCAAGAAAGAGAGGTCTCCTACGAGCAGTACTTC	CASSQEREVSYEQYF
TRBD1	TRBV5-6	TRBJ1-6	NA	TGTGCCAGCAGCTTGGGACAGGGGAGCTCCTATAATTCACCCCTCCACTTT	CASSLGQGSSYNSPLHF
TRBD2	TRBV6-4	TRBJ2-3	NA	TGTGCCAGCAGTGACTCGGCGCGGGAGGCCATTGATACGCAGTATTTT	CASSDSAREAIDTQYF
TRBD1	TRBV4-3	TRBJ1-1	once	TGCGCCAGCAGCCAAGAGGAGGGGGCGAACACTGAAGCTTTCTTT	CASSQEEGANTEAFF
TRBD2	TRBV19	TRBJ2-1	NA	TGTGCCAGTAGTGGAGGGACTAGCGGGTGGATCAATGAGCAGTTCTTC	CASSGGTSGWINEQFF
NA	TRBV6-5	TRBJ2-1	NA	TGTGCCAGCAGTTACGTCACAGGGGGGGGTGAGCAGTTCTTC	CASSYVTGGGEQFF
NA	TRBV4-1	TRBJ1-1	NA	TGCGCCAGCAGCCAAGAGTTTCGGTTGAACACTGAAGCTTTCTTT	CASSQEFRLNTEAFF
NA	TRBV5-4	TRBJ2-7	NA	TGTGCCAGCAGTTGGGTACAACAAAAAGGGGGTGAGCAGTACTTC	CASSWVQQKGGEQYF
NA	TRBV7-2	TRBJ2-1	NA	TGTGCCAGCAGCACCCGGGGAATCGAGCAGTTCTTC	CASSTRGIEQFF
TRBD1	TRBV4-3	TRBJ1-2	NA	TGCGCCAGCAGCCTGGGACAGGGAGGAAACTATGGCTACACCTTC	CASSLGQGGNYGYTF
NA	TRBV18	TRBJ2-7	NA	TGTGCCAGCTCACCACCGGGCTCCAAGGGGTCTACCTACGAGCAGTACTTC	CASSPPGSKGSTYEQYF
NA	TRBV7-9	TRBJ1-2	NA	TGTGCCAGCAGCTCAGCCCCGGGACTAACCTATGGCTACACCTTC	CASSSAPGLTYGYTF
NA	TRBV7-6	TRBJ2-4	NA	TGTGCCAGCAGCTCCAGGGCAAACATTCAGTACTTC	CASSSRANIQYF